The 17 T cell receptor beta chains below were found in one sample sequenced in a study of T and B cells in COVID-19 patients. TRB rearrangements were amplified by multiplex PCR with BIOMED2 TRB-A/B primers. TCRdb re-called the multiplex PCR reads through MiXCR, storing one row per CDR3 protein. The sample consists of some 15,000 distinct CDR3 sequences, 27% of them appearing once. Blood genomic DNA input for TRB amplification was roughly 220-500 ng. Sequenced material: blood. These receptor sequences come from a human donor who had recovered from COVID-19.

The chain links TRBV18 to TRBJ1-3; tentative D call: TRBD1 (6 bases). V was pared by 2 bases and J by 0 bases, with 8 bases between. CDR1 is KGHSH and CDR2 is LQKENI in the germline V gene. CDR3 length equals 15 residues. The chain's CDR3 is CASSPTTGSGNTIYF. The CDR3 DNA reads as TGTGCCAGCTCACCAACGACAGGCTCTGGAAACACCATATATTTT.

The chain couples TRBV27 to TRBJ1-4, with TRBD1 as a possible D gene (6 bases). Germline V gene sequence: CDR1 MNHEY, CDR2 SMNVEV (reference sequence). The CDR3 consists of 16 residues. V dropped 7 bases and J dropped 5 bases, with 20 bases sitting between them. This chain's CDR3 is CASKNILGGFNEKLFF. The CDR3 DNA reads as TGTGCCAGCAAAAATATCCTCGGGGGCTTCAATGAAAAACTGTTTTTT.

This clonotype was counted between two and nine times. The V gene is TRBV14, the J gene TRBJ2-1; D is tentatively TRBD1 or TRBD2 (5 bases each). Trimming stripped 3 bases from V and 4 bases from J, with 10 bases between. This CDR3 comprises 14 residues. CDR1 is SGHDN, CDR2 FVKESK, per germline. This chain's CDR3 is CASSQRGGYNEQFF. The CDR3 nucleotides are TGTGCCAGCAGCCAGAGGGGCGGGTACAATGAGCAGTTCTTC.

This sequence joins TRBV20-1 and TRBJ2-1, with TRBD2 matching over 13 bases. The CDR3 spans 15 residues. Germline assignment: CDR1 DFQATT and CDR2 SNEGSKA (reference sequence). V gave up 3 bases and J gave up 5 bases; unmatched junction bases: 4. CDR3 nucleotide sequence: TGCAGTGCTAGTTCACTAGCGGGGGGGAACAATGAGCAGTTCTTC. Amino acid sequence: CSASSLAGGNNEQFF.

This clonotype has at least ten counts. The chain couples TRBV5-5 to TRBJ2-7; 7 nucleotides match TRBD1. The CDR3 runs 15 residues. The V gene end was trimmed by 0 bases and the J gene end by 2 bases; junction bases not matched to a gene: 5. CDR1 SGHKS and CDR2 YYEKEE come from the germline V gene (reference sequence). CDR3 protein: CASSLAGTAAYEQYF. CDR3 in DNA: TGTGCCAGCAGCTTGGCAGGGACAGCTGCCTACGAGCAGTACTTC.

This clonotype came up many times. The rearrangement links TRBV27 to TRBJ1-2; D uncertain. With 2 bases removed from V and 6 bases from J, the gap between germline ends came to 16 bases. The CDR3 totals 15 residues. From germline, CDR1 is MNHEY and CDR2 SMNVEV (reference sequence). The CDR3 DNA is TGTGCCAGCAGTTTAGCTGGCGTGACATCGAATGGCTACACCTTC. Its protein product is CASSLAGVTSNGYTF.

This clonotype is medium-sized in the sample. V usage is TRBV19 and J usage is TRBJ1-6; D gene unclear. CDR1 is LNHDA and CDR2 is SQIVND in the germline V gene (reference sequence). The CDR3 is made up of 18 amino acids. V lost 4 bases, J lost 0 bases, and 16 bases lay in between. The CDR3 loop is CASSTRLVTSSYNSPLHF. The CDR3 coding sequence is TGTGCCAGTAGTACCCGATTGGTGACAAGCTCCTATAATTCACCCCTCCACTTT.

The V gene is TRBV18, the J gene TRBJ1-2, with 8 bases that match TRBD1. Germline V CDR1 and CDR2: KGHSH, LQKENI. V was clipped by 8 bases and J by 8 bases; unmatched bases: 10. The CDR3 runs to 13 residues. CDR3 nucleotides: TGTGCCAGCGCAACGACAGGGGTCGGGGGCTACACCTTC. This codes for CASATTGVGGYTF.

This clonotype has more than one count but fewer than ten. The chain uses TRBV28 and TRBJ2-5, with TRBD1 identical over 8 bases. Trimming at V came to 2 bases and at J to 8 bases, leaving 10 bases not matched to a gene. This CDR3 comprises 15 residues. CDR1 is MDHEN and CDR2 is SYDVKM in the germline V gene. CDR3 amino acids: CASSLAVQGARTQYF. CDR3 in DNA: TGTGCCAGCAGTTTAGCGGTTCAGGGGGCAAGAACCCAGTACTTC.

The chain recombines TRBV20-1 with TRBJ2-1; D perhaps matches TRBD1 (7 bases). The tail of the sequence fits TRBJ2-5 better, so the J call may be wrong. CDR3 size: 14 residues. Germline CDR1 reads DFQATT; CDR2 reads SNEGSKA (reference sequence). The CDR3 nucleotides read TGCAGTGCTCAAAGGGGGGACAGCCAAGAGACCCAGTACTTC. It yields the protein CSAQRGDSQETQYF.

This chain uses TRBV12-3 or TRBV12-4 with TRBJ1-6, with TRBD1 as a possible D gene (6 bases). Trimming stripped 2 bases from V and 10 bases from J, with 9 bases between. The CDR3 loop spans 13 amino acids. The DNA of the CDR3 is TGTGCCAGCAGTTTACAGGGGTCGTCACCCCTCCACTTT. It is translated as CASSLQGSSPLHF.

This clonotype was recorded at least ten times. The V and J genes are TRBV12-3 or TRBV12-4 and TRBJ2-3; D tentatively fits TRBD1 or TRBD2 (5 bases each). This CDR3 contains 16 residues. Trimming took 4 bases from V and 4 from J, leaving 18 bases between them. The CDR3 region is CASSSSGPGGADTQYF. CDR3 nucleotides: TGTGCCAGCAGTTCCTCCGGCCCTGGGGGAGCAGATACGCAGTATTTT.

This clonotype was counted many times. V and J are TRBV27 and TRBJ2-1; D is perhaps TRBD2 (7 bases). V lost 2 bases to trimming and J lost 4 bases, with 24 bases between them. This CDR3 region has 19 residues. Per germline, CDR1 MNHEY and CDR2 SMNVEV (reference sequence). In DNA, the CDR3 is TGTGCCAGCAGTTTAGGAGGGCTTTCAGGGAGGGGGACGTACAATGAGCAGTTCTTC. Protein sequence: CASSLGGLSGRGTYNEQFF.

As concerns this clonotype: This may be a read error: a much more frequent sequence differs by one nucleotide. CDR3 DNA sequence: TGTGCCAGCAGTTACTCAAGGAAAAGGGGGCGAGAGACCCAGTACTTC. Translating gives CASSYSRKRGRETQYF. The V gene is TRBV6-5, the J gene TRBJ2-5; 7 nucleotides match TRBD1. The V segment lost 0 bases and the J segment 4 bases; nucleotides outside the gene matches: 8. The CDR3 is made up of 16 amino acids. Germline-derived CDR1 and CDR2 are MNHEY and SVGAGI.

The chain employs TRBV5-1 and TRBJ1-4; the D gene is possibly TRBD1 (5 bases). V was shortened by 4 bases and J by 4 bases, with 14 bases between the two germline ends. CDR3 length: 15 residues. In germline, CDR1 is SGHRS, CDR2 YFSETQ. DNA for the CDR3: TGCGCCAGCAGCGCAAGACAGCAACATAATGAAAAACTGTTTTTT. Protein product: CASSARQQHNEKLFF.

In its sample, this clonotype was seen a few times. This chain joins TRBV5-4 and TRBJ2-1; TRBD2 matches 10 bases. The CDR3 is 13 residues long. J lost 3 bases, V lost 10 bases, and 4 bases had no gene match. Germline V gene data show CDR1 as SGHNT and CDR2 as YYREEE (reference sequence). This chain's CDR3 is CACRTSGYNEQFF. The CDR3, as DNA: TGTGCCTGTCGGACTAGCGGCTACAATGAGCAGTTCTTC.

This clonotype was counted only a few times. The rearrangement links TRBV12-3 or TRBV12-4 to TRBJ1-5; maybe TRBD1 (5 bases). Trimming stripped 1 base from V and 5 bases from J, with 18 bases between. The CDR3 length is 17 residues. The CDR3 spells CASSLDGFRGADQPQHF. CDR3 bases: TGTGCCAGCAGTTTAGACGGTTTTAGGGGAGCGGATCAGCCCCAGCATTTT.